This T cell receptor (beta chain) comes out of a study of shared clonotypes between healthy human individuals. It was into CD45RA+ naive and CD45RA-negative memory subsets that the CD4+ cells were split. Libraries were prepared by immunoSEQ multiplex PCR; TCRdb keeps only in-frame clonotypes and omits some of them. Of about 990,000 clones in the sample, around three quarters are singletons; the top ten hold 0.55% to 0.7%. This receptor was obtained from a man aged 18 to 30 in good health. Some clones in this sample may be carry-over from other donors' samples. Input material: memory CD4+ T cells from PBMCs. Subset here: CD45RA-negative fraction.

The CDR3 sequence is CASSGGRSSSGNTIYF. In nucleotides, the CDR3 is TGTGCCAGCTCTGGGGGGAGATCGAGCTCTGGAAACACCATATATTTT. V gene TRBV18 combines with J gene TRBJ1-3, with TRBD1 as a possible D gene (5 bases). V lost 6 bases and J lost 0, with 15 bases in between. The CDR3 extends over 16 amino acids. Germline V gives CDR1 KGHSH, CDR2 LQKENI.